The text below deals with one T cell receptor (beta chain). V lost 1 base to trimming and J lost 2 bases, with 9 bases between them. The germline gives CDR1 MDHEN, CDR2 SYDVKM. This CDR3 contains 15 residues. The data were obtained in a study of blood T cell repertoires in COVID-19. Whole-study context: The samples span acute and convalescent COVID-19 from the United States, Italy and Spain. In each case, the material was cDNA or gDNA derived from T cells, B-cell-depleted T cells, or PBMCs.

Per the original methods: Amplification from reference gene primers served as the basis for estimated nucleated cell counts. Sequencing used immunoSEQ multiplex PCR; TCRdb keeps in-frame clones, though not all of them. That table gives V, J and clone size, and the DNA gave D and trimming. The sample holds under 50,000 clones, more than 65% seen once. The gene calls are TRBV28 and TRBJ1-5, with no clear D. The sequence came from a woman between 65 and 79 years old with acute or convalescent COVID-19. The source material was peripheral blood. The CDR3 reads CASSLSLAGNQPQHF. CDR3 coding DNA: TGTGCCAGCAGTTTATCCCTCGCAGGCAATCAGCCCCAGCATTTT.